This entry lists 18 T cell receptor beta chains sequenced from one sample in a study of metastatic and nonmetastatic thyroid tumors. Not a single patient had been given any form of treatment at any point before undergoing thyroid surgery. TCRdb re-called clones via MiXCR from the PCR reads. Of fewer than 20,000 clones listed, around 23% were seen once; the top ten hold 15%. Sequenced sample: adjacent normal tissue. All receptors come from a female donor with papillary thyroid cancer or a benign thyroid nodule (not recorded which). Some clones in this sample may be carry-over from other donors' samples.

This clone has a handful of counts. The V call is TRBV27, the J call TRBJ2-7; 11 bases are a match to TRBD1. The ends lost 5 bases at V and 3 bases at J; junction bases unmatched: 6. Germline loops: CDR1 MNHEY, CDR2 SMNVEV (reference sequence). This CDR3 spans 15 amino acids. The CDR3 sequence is CASSPRGQGVYEQYF. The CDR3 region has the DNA TGTGCCAGCAGTCCACGGGGACAGGGGGTCTACGAGCAGTACTTC.

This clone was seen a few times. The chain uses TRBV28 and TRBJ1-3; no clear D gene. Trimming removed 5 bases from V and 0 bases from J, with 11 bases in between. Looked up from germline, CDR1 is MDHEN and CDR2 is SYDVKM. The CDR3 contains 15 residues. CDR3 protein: CASSRRGLSGNTIYF. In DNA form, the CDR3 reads TGTGCCAGCAGTCGCCGAGGCCTCTCTGGAAACACCATATATTTT.

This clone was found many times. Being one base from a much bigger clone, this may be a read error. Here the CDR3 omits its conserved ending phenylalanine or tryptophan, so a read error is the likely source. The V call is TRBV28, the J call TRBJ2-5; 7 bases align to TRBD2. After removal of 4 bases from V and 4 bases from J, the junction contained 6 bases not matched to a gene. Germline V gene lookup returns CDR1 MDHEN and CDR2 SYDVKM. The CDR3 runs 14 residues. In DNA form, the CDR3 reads TGTGCCAGCAGTTCAGCGGGAACGGGAGAGACCCAGTACCTC. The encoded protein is CASSSAGTGETQYL.

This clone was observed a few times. The CDR3 bases are TGTGCCAGCAGTGTACAGGGGGCGCGGAATCAGCCCCAGCATTTT. Translated: CASSVQGARNQPQHF. The chain is built from TRBV6-1 and TRBJ1-5; the match to TRBD1 covers 9 bases. The trim removed 4 bases at V and 4 bases at J, leaving 5 bases unmatched. The CDR3 extends over 15 amino acids. Germline CDR1 and CDR2: MNHNS and SASEGT.

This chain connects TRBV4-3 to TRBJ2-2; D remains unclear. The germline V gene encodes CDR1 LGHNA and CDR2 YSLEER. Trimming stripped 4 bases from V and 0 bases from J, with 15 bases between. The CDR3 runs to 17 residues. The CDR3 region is CASSRDDRVANTGELFF. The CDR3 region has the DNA TGCGCCAGCAGCCGAGATGATCGGGTGGCGAACACCGGGGAGCTGTTTTTT.

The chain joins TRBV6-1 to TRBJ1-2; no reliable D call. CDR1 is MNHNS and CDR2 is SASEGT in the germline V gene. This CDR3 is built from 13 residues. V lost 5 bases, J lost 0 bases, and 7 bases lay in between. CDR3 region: CASSPGSNYGYTF. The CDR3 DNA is TGTGCCAGCAGTCCAGGTTCTAACTATGGCTACACCTTC.

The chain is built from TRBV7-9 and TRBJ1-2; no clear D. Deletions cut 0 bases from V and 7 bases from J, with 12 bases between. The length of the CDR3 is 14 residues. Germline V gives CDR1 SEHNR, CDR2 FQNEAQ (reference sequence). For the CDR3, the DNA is TGTGCCAGCAGCTTAGCGTCAGCCCTAGGTGGCTACACCTTC. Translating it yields CASSLASALGGYTF.

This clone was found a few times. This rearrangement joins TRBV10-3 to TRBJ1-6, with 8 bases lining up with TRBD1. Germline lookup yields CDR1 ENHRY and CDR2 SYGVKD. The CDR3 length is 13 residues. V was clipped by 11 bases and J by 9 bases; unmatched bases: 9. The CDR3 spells CAHAGGVGSPLHF. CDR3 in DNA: TGTGCCCACGCAGGGGGCGTCGGTTCACCCCTCCACTTT.

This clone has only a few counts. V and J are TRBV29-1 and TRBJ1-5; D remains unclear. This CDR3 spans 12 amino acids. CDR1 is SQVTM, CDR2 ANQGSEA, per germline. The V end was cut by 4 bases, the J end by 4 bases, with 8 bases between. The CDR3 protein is CSVGGINQPQHF. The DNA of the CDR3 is TGCAGCGTTGGCGGGATTAATCAGCCCCAGCATTTT. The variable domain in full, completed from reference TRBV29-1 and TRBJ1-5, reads SAVISQKPSRDICQRGTSLTIQCQVDSQVTMMFWYRQQPGQSLTLIATANQGSEATYESGFVIDKFPISRPNLTFSTLTVSNMSPEDSSIYLCSVGGINQPQHFGDGTRLSIL.

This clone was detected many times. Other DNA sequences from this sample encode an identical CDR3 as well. The CDR3 spells CSARGGSGASYEQYF. CDR3 DNA: TGCAGTGCTAGAGGGGGTAGCGGGGCCTCCTACGAGCAGTACTTC. The chain combines TRBV20-1 with TRBJ2-7; 8 bases line up with TRBD2. Germline V gives CDR1 DFQATT, CDR2 SNEGSKA (reference sequence). This CDR3 has 15 residues. The V gene end was trimmed by 1 base and the J gene end by 0 bases; junction bases not matched to a gene: 5.

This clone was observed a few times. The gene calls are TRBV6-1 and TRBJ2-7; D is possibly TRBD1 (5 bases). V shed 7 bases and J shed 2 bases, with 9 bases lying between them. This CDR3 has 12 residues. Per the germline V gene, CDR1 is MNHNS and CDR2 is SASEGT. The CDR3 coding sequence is TGTGCCAGCAAGGACAAACCCTACGAGCAGTACTTC. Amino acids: CASKDKPYEQYF.

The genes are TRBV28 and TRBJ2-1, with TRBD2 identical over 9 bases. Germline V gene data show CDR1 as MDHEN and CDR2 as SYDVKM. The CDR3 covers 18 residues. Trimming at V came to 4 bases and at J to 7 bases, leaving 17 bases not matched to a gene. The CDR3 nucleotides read TGTGCCAGCAGTTCCTATTTAGTCGAGCGGGAGGAGTTAAATGAGCAGTTCTTC. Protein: CASSSYLVEREELNEQFF.

The CDR3 loop is CASTQDFFPSYEQYF. CDR3 nucleotide sequence: TGTGCCAGCACCCAGGACTTTTTTCCCTCCTACGAGCAGTACTTC. This chain joins TRBV2 and TRBJ2-7, with a weak D call TRBD2 (5 bases). CDR1 and CDR2 from the germline V gene are SNHLY and FYNNEI. This CDR3 is built from 15 residues. V was trimmed by 7 bases and J by 0 bases, leaving 16 bases between them. Full variable domain (missing parts from reference TRBV2 and TRBJ2-7): EPEVTQTPSHQVTQMGQEVILRCVPISNHLYFYWYRQILGQKVEFLVSFYNNEISEKSEIFDDQFSVERPDGSNFTLKIRSTKLEDSAMYFCASTQDFFPSYEQYFGPGTRLTVT.

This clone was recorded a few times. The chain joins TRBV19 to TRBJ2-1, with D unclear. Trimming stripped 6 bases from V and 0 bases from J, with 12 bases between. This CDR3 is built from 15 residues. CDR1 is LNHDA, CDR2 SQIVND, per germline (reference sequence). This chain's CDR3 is CASRAPRSSYNEQFF. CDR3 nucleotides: TGTGCCAGTAGGGCGCCCCGGAGCTCCTACAATGAGCAGTTCTTC.

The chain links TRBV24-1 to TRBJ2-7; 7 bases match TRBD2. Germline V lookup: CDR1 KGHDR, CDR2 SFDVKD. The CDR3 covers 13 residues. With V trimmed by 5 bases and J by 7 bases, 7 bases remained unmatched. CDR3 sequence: CATSGAGRGEQYF. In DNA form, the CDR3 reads TGTGCCACCAGTGGGGCCGGGCGGGGGGAGCAGTACTTC.

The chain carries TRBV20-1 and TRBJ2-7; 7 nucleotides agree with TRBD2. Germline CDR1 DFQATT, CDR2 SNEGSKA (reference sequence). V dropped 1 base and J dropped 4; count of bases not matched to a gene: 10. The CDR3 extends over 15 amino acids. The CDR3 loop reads CSARGGSGGIYEQYV. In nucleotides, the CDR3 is TGCAGTGCTAGAGGCGGGAGTGGGGGGATATACGAGCAGTACGTC.

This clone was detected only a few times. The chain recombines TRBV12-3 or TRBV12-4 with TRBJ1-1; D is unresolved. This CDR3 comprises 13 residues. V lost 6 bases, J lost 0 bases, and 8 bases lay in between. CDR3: CASRGRLNTEAFF. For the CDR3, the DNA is TGTGCCAGCAGGGGGAGGTTGAACACTGAAGCTTTCTTT.

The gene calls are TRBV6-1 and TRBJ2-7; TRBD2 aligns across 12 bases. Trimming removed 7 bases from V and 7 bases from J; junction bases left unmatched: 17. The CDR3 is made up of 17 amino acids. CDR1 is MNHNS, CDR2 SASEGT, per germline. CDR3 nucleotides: TGTGCCAGCAACAAGGACCTAGCGGGAGGGCGACGGGGGGAGCAGTACTTC. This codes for CASNKDLAGGRRGEQYF.